The 28 T cell receptor beta chains below come from one sample, sequenced in a study of blood T cells in healthy people across ages. Combining a sample-barcoded 5' primer with a J-beta primer mix, a second PCR ran for roughly 6 to 12 cycles. TCRdb recomputed calls from the 5' RACE reads with MiXCR, one row per CDR3 protein. This table has about a million distinct CDR3 sequences, about 48% appearing once. Sample: blood. These receptors came from a man aged 25-45 years in good health.

This clonotype occurred a few times. The gene calls are TRBV7-9 and TRBJ2-7, with D perhaps TRBD1 (5 bases). The V end lost 2 bases, the J end lost 4 bases, and 12 bases lay between the germline ends. The CDR3 is 14 amino acids. Germline V lookup: CDR1 SEHNR, CDR2 FQNEAQ (reference sequence). The CDR3 DNA follows: TGTGCCAGCAGCTTACAGGGCAGTGGTTACGAGCAGTACTTC. Its protein product is CASSLQGSGYEQYF. Full variable domain (outside the CDR3, taken from reference TRBV7-9 and TRBJ2-7): DTGVSQNPRHKITKRGQNVTFRCDPISEHNRLYWYRQTLGQGPEFLTYFQNEAQLEKSRLLSDRFSAERPKGSFSTLEIQRTEQGDSAMYLCASSLQGSGYEQYFGPGTRLTVT.

This clonotype appeared a few times. V gene TRBV12-3 or TRBV12-4 combines with J gene TRBJ2-1, with TRBD2 identical over 7 bases. J gave up 14 bases and V 6 bases, and 10 bases lay outside the gene matches. The CDR3 length is 12 residues. The chain's CDR3 is CASSTDRGVEFF. The DNA for the CDR3 is TGTGCCAGCAGCACAGATCGGGGGGTTGAGTTCTTC.

This clonotype was found a few times. This chain joins TRBV12-3 or TRBV12-4 and TRBJ2-7, with D perhaps matching TRBD2 (5 bases). CDR3 length: 12 residues. V was clipped by 5 bases and J by 9 bases, with 14 bases between them. CDR3: CASSRTGLGQYF. The CDR3 coding sequence is TGTGCCAGCAGTAGGACGGGATTGGGGCAGTACTTC.

With respect to this clonotype: This may come from a read error, since a much larger clone is one base off. The chain employs TRBV10-3 and TRBJ2-3, with TRBD2 identical over 8 bases. Germline CDR1 and CDR2: ENHRY and SYGVKD. The CDR3 contains 16 residues. V was clipped by 3 bases and J by 4 bases; unmatched bases: 9. The CDR3 DNA reads TGTGCCATCAGTGACTCCTTACGGGGGGGCCCAGATACGCAGTATTTT. This gives the protein CAISDSLRGGPDTQYF.

This clonotype was observed a handful of times. The CDR3 region is CSARDTRGRASYEQYF. In DNA, the CDR3 is TGCAGTGCTAGAGATACTCGGGGCCGGGCCTCCTACGAGCAGTACTTC. The V call is TRBV20-1, the J call TRBJ2-7, with D tentatively TRBD1 or TRBD2 (5 bases each). V lost 0 bases and J lost 0, with 15 bases in between. The V gene's germline CDR1 is DFQATT and CDR2 SNEGSKA (reference sequence). The CDR3 is 16 amino acids.

V is TRBV3-1 and J is TRBJ2-3; 11 bases line up with TRBD2. J lost 7 bases, V lost 4 bases, and 10 bases had no gene match. The CDR3 is made up of 16 amino acids. The germline gives CDR1 LGHDT, CDR2 YNNKEL (reference sequence). The CDR3 sequence is CASSRHLTSGGNTQYF. In nucleotides, the CDR3 is TGTGCCAGCAGCCGACACCTCACTAGCGGGGGAAATACGCAGTATTTT.

A few counts support this clonotype. The chain has TRBV25-1 and TRBJ1-2; 9 bases are shared with TRBD1. The CDR3 is made up of 15 amino acids. CDR1 and CDR2 (germline): MGHDK, SYGVNS. V shed 5 bases and J 8 bases; nucleotides not matched to a gene: 12. This CDR3 is CASSTAGTGNGGYTF. DNA for the CDR3: TGTGCCAGCAGTACCGCCGGGACAGGGAATGGGGGCTACACCTTC.

J is TRBJ2-1 and V is TRBV20-1, with a possible D match to TRBD1 (6 bases). There are 13 residues in the CDR3. Germline V lookup: CDR1 DFQATT, CDR2 SNEGSKA (reference sequence). Deletions cut 3 bases from V and 7 bases from J, with 13 bases between. DNA for the CDR3: TGCAGTGCTAGCAGGGGAAATGGGAATGAGCAGTTCTTC. It translates to CSASRGNGNEQFF.

A few counts support this clonotype. The rearrangement uses TRBV29-1 and TRBJ2-1; D ambiguous. Per germline, CDR1 SQVTM and CDR2 ANQGSEA. With 7 bases removed from V and 0 bases from J, the gap between germline ends came to 16 bases. The length of the CDR3 is 15 residues. The CDR3 protein is CSARRGGISYNEQFF. Written as DNA, the CDR3 is TGCAGCGCCCGGCGAGGTGGCATCTCCTACAATGAGCAGTTCTTC.

This clonotype was observed many times. The V gene is TRBV29-1, the J gene TRBJ2-3; 12 bases are shared with TRBD2. J gave up 3 bases and V 2 bases, and 0 bases lay outside the gene matches. Germline CDR1 reads SQVTM; CDR2 reads ANQGSEA. The CDR3 totals 14 residues. The CDR3 region is CSVELAGGTDTQYF. CDR3 DNA sequence: TGCAGCGTTGAACTAGCGGGGGGGACAGATACGCAGTATTTT.

The chain joins TRBV6-1 to TRBJ1-2, with D perhaps matching TRBD1 (6 bases). Looked up from germline, CDR1 is MNHNS and CDR2 is SASEGT. V gave up 4 bases and J gave up 7 bases, with 16 bases separating them. The CDR3 sequence is 14 residues long. CDR3 DNA: TGTGCCAGCAGTGGGCTTTACAGGGATCCTGGCTACACCTTC. It translates to CASSGLYRDPGYTF.

J is TRBJ2-3 and V is TRBV6-5; 16 bases are a match to TRBD2. After removal of 2 bases from V and 6 bases from J, the junction contained 11 bases not matched to a gene. Germline V gene data show CDR1 as MNHEY and CDR2 as SVGAGI. The CDR3 length is 19 residues. DNA for the CDR3: TGTGCCAGCAGTTACACGACCGGGACTAGCGGGGGGGGCAGGGATACGCAGTATTTT. Translation: CASSYTTGTSGGGRDTQYF.

The CDR3: CASSPRTYETDTQYF. CDR3 bases: TGTGCCAGCAGCCCTAGGACGTATGAAACAGATACGCAGTATTTT. The chain employs TRBV6-5 and TRBJ2-3, with D unresolved. The CDR3 runs to 15 residues. The V end lost 6 bases, the J end lost 3 bases, and 16 bases lay between the germline ends. CDR1 MNHEY and CDR2 SVGAGI come from the germline V gene.

The V call is TRBV6-5, the J call TRBJ2-6, with D tentatively TRBD1 (6 bases). Trimming pared 6 bases from V and 6 bases from J, leaving 18 bases between. Germline V lookup: CDR1 MNHEY, CDR2 SVGAGI. This CDR3 spans 16 amino acids. The CDR3 nucleotides are TGTGCCAGCAGCAGACAGCCACAGGGAACGGCCAACGTCCTGACTTTC. This encodes CASSRQPQGTANVLTF.

The genes are TRBV6-5 and TRBJ2-4; perhaps D is TRBD1 or TRBD2 (5 bases each). The DNA end favors TRBJ2-7, so the J call may be wrong. CDR1 and CDR2 from the germline V gene are MNHEY and SVGAGI. CDR3 size: 15 residues. Here the CDR3 reads CASSYLGAGGYEQYF. The DNA of the CDR3 is TGTGCCAGCAGTTACCTGGGAGCTGGGGGTTACGAGCAGTACTTC.

The chain recombines TRBV7-2 with TRBJ1-2, with 10 nucleotides matching TRBD1. J gave up 4 bases and V 6 bases, and 2 bases lay outside the gene matches. The CDR3 extends over 13 amino acids. In germline, CDR1 is SGHTA, CDR2 FQGNSA. The CDR3 protein is CASRGQGSYGYTF. The CDR3 region has the DNA TGTGCCAGCAGGGGACAGGGGAGCTATGGCTACACCTTC.

This clonotype was counted a few times. This chain connects TRBV4-1 to TRBJ1-5, with 9 bases aligning to TRBD1. The CDR3 consists of 17 residues. Germline V gene data show CDR1 as MGHRA and CDR2 as YSYEKL. Trimming took 0 bases from V and 4 from J; bases not matched to a gene: 7. This chain's CDR3 is CASSQDGTGGQNQPQHF. The CDR3 DNA is TGCGCCAGCAGCCAAGACGGCACAGGGGGCCAAAATCAGCCCCAGCATTTT.

This sequence joins TRBV20-1 and TRBJ2-7; the D call may be TRBD1 or TRBD2 (6 bases each). Germline CDR1 is DFQATT and CDR2 is SNEGSKA (reference sequence). The V end was cut by 2 bases, the J end by 1 base, with 12 bases between. This CDR3 has 14 amino acids. The CDR3 spells CSARSGAQSYEQYF. The CDR3 nucleotides read TGCAGTGCTAGATCGGGGGCCCAGTCCTACGAGCAGTACTTC.

This clonotype was seen more than once but under ten times. The gene calls are TRBV2 and TRBJ2-7; no firm D call. Per the germline V gene, CDR1 is SNHLY and CDR2 is FYNNEI. V was pared by 6 bases and J by 3 bases, with 9 bases between. This CDR3 contains 12 residues. The CDR3: CASRTYFYEQYF. CDR3 sequence (DNA): TGTGCCAGCAGGACCTACTTCTACGAGCAGTACTTC.

In its sample, this clonotype was seen a few times. The chain links TRBV7-2 to TRBJ1-2; D gene unclear. CDR3 length: 15 residues. V was shortened by 2 bases and J by 0 bases, with 10 bases between the two germline ends. Per germline, CDR1 SGHTA and CDR2 FQGNSA. CDR3 in amino acids: CASSLMREPNYGYTF. For the CDR3, the DNA is TGTGCCAGCAGCTTAATGAGGGAACCTAACTATGGCTACACCTTC.

The V call is TRBV5-8, the J call TRBJ2-5, with D perhaps matching TRBD2 (5 bases). The tail of the sequence fits TRBJ2-7 better, so the J call may be wrong. Per the germline V gene, CDR1 is SGHTS and CDR2 is YDEGEE. This CDR3 region has 15 residues. CDR3 sequence: CASSLEGVLTYEQYF. In DNA, the CDR3 is TGTGCCAGCAGCTTGGAGGGAGTTTTAACCTACGAGCAGTACTTC.

CDR3 sequence (DNA): TGTGCCAGCAGCCACCCCATGGGGGGGAATGCTGAAGCTTTCTTT. Translated: CASSHPMGGNAEAFF. The chain couples TRBV16 to TRBJ1-1; possible D gene TRBD1, 5 bases. The CDR3 spans 15 residues. Trimming removed 3 bases at V and 6 bases at J, with 17 bases between. Germline loops: CDR1 KGHSY, CDR2 FQNENV.

This clonotype has just a few counts. The gene calls are TRBV27 and TRBJ1-6; 7 nucleotides match TRBD1. Germline lookup yields CDR1 MNHEY and CDR2 SMNVEV (reference sequence). Trimming took 3 bases from V and 5 from J; bases not matched to a gene: 4. The CDR3 spans 15 residues. The CDR3 loop is CASSFIDRDNSPLHF. CDR3 in DNA: TGTGCCAGCAGTTTTATCGACAGGGATAATTCACCCCTCCACTTT.

The chain couples TRBV10-3 to TRBJ1-5; no clear D. Trimming shortened V by 5 bases and J by 0 bases, and 8 bases separated the two germline ends. CDR3 length equals 14 residues. CDR1 is ENHRY and CDR2 is SYGVKD in the germline V gene. The CDR3 bases are TGTGCCATCAGTCCCGGTTATAGCAATCAGCCCCAGCATTTT. It encodes CAISPGYSNQPQHF.

There are a few counts of this clonotype. The chain is built from TRBV6-1 and TRBJ1-2, with 7 bases identical to TRBD1. Trimming removed 8 bases from V and 5 bases from J; junction bases left unmatched: 17. Germline V gene lookup returns CDR1 MNHNS and CDR2 SASEGT. This CDR3 is 16 amino acids long. The CDR3 is CASGTVTSIPGYGYTF. CDR3 bases: TGTGCCAGCGGGACAGTCACGAGTATCCCGGGGTATGGCTACACCTTC.

Of note for this clonotype: This may be a read error: a much more frequent sequence differs by one nucleotide. V and J are TRBV7-3 and TRBJ2-3; tentative D call: TRBD1 (5 bases). This CDR3 has 15 residues. V lost 8 bases to trimming and J lost 5 bases, with 20 bases between them. Germline V gene lookup returns CDR1 SGHTA and CDR2 FQGTGA. CDR3 DNA sequence: TGTGCCAGCGGCTCGCTGGGCAGGGAAAAAGATACGCAGTATTTT. This codes for CASGSLGREKDTQYF.

The rearrangement joins TRBV2 to TRBJ2-7; 13 nucleotides match TRBD2. With V trimmed by 3 bases and J by 5 bases, 7 bases remained unmatched. CDR1 is SNHLY, CDR2 FYNNEI, per germline. This CDR3 region has 16 residues. This CDR3 is CASSEGLLAGGNEQYF. The CDR3 coding sequence is TGTGCCAGCAGTGAGGGATTACTAGCGGGGGGGAACGAGCAGTACTTC.

The genes are TRBV20-1 and TRBJ2-4; D is possibly TRBD1 (5 bases). The DNA end lines up better with TRBJ2-7; the J call may be wrong. Germline lookup yields CDR1 DFQATT and CDR2 SNEGSKA (reference sequence). This CDR3 has 14 residues. The CDR3 DNA reads as TGCAGTGCTGTAGGACAAGGCCGAACCTACGAGCAGTACTTC. It encodes CSAVGQGRTYEQYF.